This TCR beta chain was documented in a study of blood T cell repertoires in COVID-19. The table came from immunoSEQ multiplex PCR; TCRdb's copy has only in-frame clones and leaves some out. Of roughly 100,000 clones listed, about 85% are singletons. CDR3 length: 13 residues. V shed 9 bases and J shed 11 bases, with 16 bases lying between them. Germline-derived CDR1 and CDR2 are KGHDR and SFDVKD. The source material was peripheral blood. The genes are TRBV24-1 and TRBJ1-6, with unresolved D. The receptor comes from a man aged 50 or older with acute or convalescent COVID-19. CDR3 sequence: CATCGEIHPPLHF. CDR3 sequence (DNA): TGTGCCACCTGCGGAGAGATTCATCCACCCCTCCACTTT.